This TCR beta chain came from a study of CD8 T cells in Susac syndrome. RNA, at about 0.5 to 1 ug, was reverse transcribed with random hexamers. By means of immunoSEQ multiplex PCR, TCR beta CDR3 spanning 54 Vbeta and 13 Jbeta underwent amplification. TCRdb re-derived calls from the immunoSEQ multiplex PCR reads in MiXCR, one entry per CDR3 protein. Among 330,000 or so distinct CDR3 sequences, around nine tenths were seen once, and the ten largest hold about 0.17%. High-throughput TCR beta sequencing covered peripheral CD8+ and CD4+ T cells. The patients who served as multiple sclerosis controls were treatment-naive and had stable or active relapsing-remitting disease that fulfilled the revised McDonald criteria. Bulk CD8+ and CD4+ cells came from magnetic negative isolation; CD8+ TEMRA by FACS. Germline assignment: CDR1 MDHEN and CDR2 SYDVKM. The CDR3 consists of 16 residues. With 5 bases removed from V and 2 bases from J, the gap between germline ends came to 15 bases.

Source material: CD8+ T cells from PBMCs. This TCR was recovered from a human donor with multiple sclerosis. The rearrangement uses TRBV28 and TRBJ2-2; D perhaps matches TRBD2 (5 bases). CDR3 loop: CASSPEMDLNTGELFF. CDR3 in DNA: TGTGCCAGCAGTCCCGAGATGGACTTAAACACCGGGGAGCTGTTTTTT.